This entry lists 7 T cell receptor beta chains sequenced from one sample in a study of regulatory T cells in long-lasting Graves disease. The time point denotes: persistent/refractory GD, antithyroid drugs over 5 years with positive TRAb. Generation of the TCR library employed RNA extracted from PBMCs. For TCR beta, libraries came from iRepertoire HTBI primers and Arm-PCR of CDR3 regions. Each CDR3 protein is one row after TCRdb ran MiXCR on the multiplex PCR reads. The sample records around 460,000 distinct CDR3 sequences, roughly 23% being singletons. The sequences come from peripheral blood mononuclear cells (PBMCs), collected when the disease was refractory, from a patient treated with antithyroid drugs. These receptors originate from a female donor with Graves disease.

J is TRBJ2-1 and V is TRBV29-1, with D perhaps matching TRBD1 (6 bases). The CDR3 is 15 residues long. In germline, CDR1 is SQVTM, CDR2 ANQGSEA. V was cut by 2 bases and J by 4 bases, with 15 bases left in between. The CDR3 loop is CSVEKSSQGYNEQFF. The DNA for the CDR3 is TGCAGCGTTGAAAAATCGTCACAGGGATACAATGAGCAGTTCTTC.

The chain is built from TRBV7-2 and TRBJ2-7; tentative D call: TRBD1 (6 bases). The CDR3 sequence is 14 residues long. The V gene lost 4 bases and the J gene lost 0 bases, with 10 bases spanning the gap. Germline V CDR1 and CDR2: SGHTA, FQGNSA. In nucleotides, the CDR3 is TGTGCCAGCAGCTACCGGGACAACTCCTACGAGCAGTACTTC. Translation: CASSYRDNSYEQYF.

The CDR3 nucleotides are TGTGCCACCAGCGATCGACAGGGGTACACTGAAGCTTTCTTT. Its protein is CATSDRQGYTEAFF. The chain recombines TRBV15 with TRBJ1-1, with 8 bases aligning to TRBD1. This CDR3 spans 14 amino acids. V shed 5 bases, J shed 3 bases, and the junction held 5 bases outside the gene matches. Germline V CDR1 and CDR2: LNHNV, YYDKDF (reference sequence).

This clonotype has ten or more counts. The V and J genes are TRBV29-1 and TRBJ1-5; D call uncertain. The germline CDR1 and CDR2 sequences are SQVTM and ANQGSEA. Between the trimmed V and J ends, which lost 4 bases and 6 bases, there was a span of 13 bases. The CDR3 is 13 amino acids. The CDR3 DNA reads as TGCAGCGTTGGACAATCCCGATCTCAGCCCCAGCATTTT. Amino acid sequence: CSVGQSRSQPQHF. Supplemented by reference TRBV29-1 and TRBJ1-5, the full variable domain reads SAVISQKPSRDICQRGTSLTIQCQVDSQVTMMFWYRQQPGQSLTLIATANQGSEATYESGFVIDKFPISRPNLTFSTLTVSNMSPEDSSIYLCSVGQSRSQPQHFGDGTRLSIL.

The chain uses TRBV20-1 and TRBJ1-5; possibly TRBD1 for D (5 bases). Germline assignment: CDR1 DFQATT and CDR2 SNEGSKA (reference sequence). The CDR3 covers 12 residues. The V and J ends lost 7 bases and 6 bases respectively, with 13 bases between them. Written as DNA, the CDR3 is TGCAGTGTCGTTCCTCAGGGTCAGCCCCAGCATTTT. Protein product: CSVVPQGQPQHF.

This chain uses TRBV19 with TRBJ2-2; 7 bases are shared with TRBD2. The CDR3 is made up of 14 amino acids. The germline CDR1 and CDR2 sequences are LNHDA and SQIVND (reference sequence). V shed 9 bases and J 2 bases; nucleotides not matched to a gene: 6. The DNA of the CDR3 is TGTGCCAGCAAGCGGGACTCCAACACCGGGGAGCTGTTTTTT. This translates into CASKRDSNTGELFF. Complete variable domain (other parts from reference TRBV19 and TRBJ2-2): DGGITQSPKYLFRKEGQNVTLSCEQNLNHDAMYWYRQDPGQGLRLIYYSQIVNDFQKGDIAEGYSVSREKKESFPLTVTSAQKNPTAFYLCASKRDSNTGELFFGEGSRLTVL.

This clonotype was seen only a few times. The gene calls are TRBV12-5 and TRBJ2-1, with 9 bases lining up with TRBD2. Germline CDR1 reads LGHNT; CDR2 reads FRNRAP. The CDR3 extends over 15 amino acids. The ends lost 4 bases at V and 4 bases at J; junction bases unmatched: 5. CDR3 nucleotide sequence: TGTGCTAGTGGTTCCTCTAGCGGGGCGTACAATGAGCAGTTCTTC. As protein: CASGSSSGAYNEQFF.